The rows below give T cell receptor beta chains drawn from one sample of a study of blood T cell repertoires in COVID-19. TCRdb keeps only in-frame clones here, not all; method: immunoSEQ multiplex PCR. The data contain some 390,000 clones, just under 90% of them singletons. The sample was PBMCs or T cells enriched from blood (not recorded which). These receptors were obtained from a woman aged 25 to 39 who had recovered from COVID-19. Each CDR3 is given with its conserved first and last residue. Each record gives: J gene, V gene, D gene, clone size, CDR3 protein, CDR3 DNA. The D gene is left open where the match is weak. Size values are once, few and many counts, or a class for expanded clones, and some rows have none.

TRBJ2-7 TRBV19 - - CASSWTGTYEQYF TGTGCCAGTAGTTGGACGGGAACCTACGAGCAGTACTTC
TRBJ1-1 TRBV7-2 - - CASSSDTRDEAFF TGTGCCAGCAGCTCTGACACCCGAGATGAAGCTTTCTTT
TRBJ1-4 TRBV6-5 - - CASRPIDSAGEKLFF TGTGCCAGCAGGCCTATTGATTCAGCGGGGGAAAAACTGTTTTTT
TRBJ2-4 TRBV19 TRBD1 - CATGTGIANIQYF TGTGCCACGGGGACAGGGATAGCAAACATTCAGTACTTC
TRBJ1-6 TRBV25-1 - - CASAGPGISSPLHF TGTGCCAGTGCGGGACCAGGAATAAGTTCACCCCTCCACTTT
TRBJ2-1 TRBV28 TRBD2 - CASRQGTSGFHEQFF TGTGCCAGCAGGCAGGGGACTAGCGGCTTCCATGAGCAGTTCTTC
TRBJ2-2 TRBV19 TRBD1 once CASRTGGNTGELFF TGTGCCAGTCGTACAGGGGGGAACACCGGGGAGCTGTTTTTT
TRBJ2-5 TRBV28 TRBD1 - CASSPQGAGETQYF TGTGCCAGCAGTCCACAGGGGGCAGGGGAGACCCAGTACTTC
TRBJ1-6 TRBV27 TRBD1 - CASNPGTGTSPLHF TGTGCCAGCAACCCAGGGACAGGGACTTCACCCCTCCACTTT
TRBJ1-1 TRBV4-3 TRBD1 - CASSQSTGAGAFF TGCGCCAGCAGCCAGTCGACAGGGGCGGGAGCTTTCTTT
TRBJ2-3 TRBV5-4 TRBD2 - CASSRETSGGALPNTQYF TGTGCCAGCAGTCGAGAGACTAGCGGGGGAGCCCTGCCAAATACGCAGTATTTT
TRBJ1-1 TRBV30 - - CAWSIGRYTEAFF TGTGCCTGGAGTATCGGGAGGTACACTGAAGCTTTCTTT
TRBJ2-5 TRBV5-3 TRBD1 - CARSLRQGVRQGETQYF TGTGCCAGAAGCCTTAGACAGGGGGTACGGCAAGGAGAGACCCAGTACTTC
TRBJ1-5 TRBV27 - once CASRAAGAGFGQPQHF TGTGCCAGCAGAGCCGCGGGGGCAGGGTTTGGTCAGCCCCAGCATTTT
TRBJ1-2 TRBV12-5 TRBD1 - CASGWVGQSLNYGYTF TGTGCTAGTGGTTGGGTGGGACAGAGCCTTAACTATGGCTACACCTTC
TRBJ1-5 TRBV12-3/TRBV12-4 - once CASSFGGTGPQHF TGTGCCAGCAGTTTCGGGGGGACGGGGCCCCAGCATTTT
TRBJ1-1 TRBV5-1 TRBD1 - CASSGGGTENTEAFF TGCGCCAGCAGCGGCGGGGGGACAGAGAACACTGAAGCTTTCTTT
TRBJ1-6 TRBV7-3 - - CASSSQPAGSDSPLHF TGTGCCAGCAGCTCACAGCCCGCAGGGTCGGATTCACCCCTCCACTTT
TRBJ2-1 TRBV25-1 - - CASGALDSDEQFF TGTGCCAGCGGGGCCTTAGACTCCGATGAGCAGTTCTTC
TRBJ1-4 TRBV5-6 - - CASSLYNGHPTIVLFF TGTGCCAGCAGCTTGTACAACGGACACCCTACGATTGTGCTGTTTTTT
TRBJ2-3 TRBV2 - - CASSTRTDTQYF TGTGCCAGCAGTACTAGAACGGATACGCAGTATTTT
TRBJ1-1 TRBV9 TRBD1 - CASSVEQGPTEAFF TGTGCCAGCAGCGTAGAACAGGGGCCCACTGAAGCTTTCTTT
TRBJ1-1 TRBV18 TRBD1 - CASSPLPPQGGTEAFF TGTGCCAGCTCACCACTCCCGCCGCAGGGGGGCACTGAAGCTTTCTTT
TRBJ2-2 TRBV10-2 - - CASSESISLASPGELFF TGCGCCAGCAGTGAGTCGATTTCCCTAGCCTCACCCGGGGAGCTGTTTTTT
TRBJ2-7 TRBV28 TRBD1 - CASTETGVSYEQYF TGTGCCAGCACTGAAACAGGGGTAAGCTACGAGCAGTACTTC
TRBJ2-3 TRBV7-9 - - CASSSPYTDTQYF TGTGCCAGCAGCTCCCCCTACACAGATACGCAGTATTTT
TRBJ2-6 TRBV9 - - CASSVQGTGANVLTF TGTGCCAGCAGCGTCCAGGGGACTGGGGCCAACGTCCTGACTTTC
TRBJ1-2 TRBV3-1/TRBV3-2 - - CASSQDGMVLPRGYGYTF TGTGCCAGCAGCCAAGATGGCATGGTTTTACCGAGAGGCTATGGCTACACCTTC
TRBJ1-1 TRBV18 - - CASSPTGAGTEAFF TGTGCCAGCTCACCAACGGGAGCAGGAACTGAAGCTTTCTTT
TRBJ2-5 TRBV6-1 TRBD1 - CASSERGIGTGDWGRETQYF TGTGCCAGCAGTGAAAGGGGGATCGGGACAGGGGATTGGGGTCGGGAGACCCAGTACTTC
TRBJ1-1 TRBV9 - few CASSVGELPRNTEAFF TGTGCCAGCAGCGTAGGAGAACTGCCAAGGAACACTGAAGCTTTCTTT
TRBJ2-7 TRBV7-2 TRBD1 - CASRPGTGYFEQYF TGTGCCAGCAGACCCGGGACAGGGTATTTCGAGCAGTACTTC
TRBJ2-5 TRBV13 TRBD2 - CASSAWTSGSSLLEETQYF TGTGCCAGCAGCGCTTGGACTAGCGGGAGTAGTTTACTTGAAGAGACCCAGTACTTC
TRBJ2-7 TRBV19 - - CASSMFGSSYEQYF TGTGCCAGTAGTATGTTCGGGAGCTCCTACGAGCAGTACTTC
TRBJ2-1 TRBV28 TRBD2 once CASSSPRSGVHLSYNEQFF TGTGCCAGCAGTTCCCCGCGTAGCGGGGTTCACCTCTCCTACAATGAGCAGTTCTTC
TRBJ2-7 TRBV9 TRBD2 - CASSVGLAGSYEQYF TGTGCCAGCAGCGTAGGACTAGCGGGGAGCTACGAGCAGTACTTC
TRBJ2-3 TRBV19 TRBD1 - CASSGGQGTDTQYF TGTGCCAGTAGTGGGGGACAGGGAACAGATACGCAGTATTTT
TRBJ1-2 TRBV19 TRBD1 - CASTAGTGHIWGWYTF TGTGCCAGTACGGCCGGGACAGGACATATATGGGGCTGGTACACCTTC
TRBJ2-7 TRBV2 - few CASSEDTAYEQYF TGTGCCAGCAGTGAGGACACCGCCTACGAGCAGTACTTC
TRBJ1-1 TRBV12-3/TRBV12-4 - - CASSLARAVRAFF TGTGCCAGCAGTTTGGCCAGGGCAGTCAGGGCTTTCTTT
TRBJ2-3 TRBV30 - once CAWSAGVVDTQYF TGTGCCTGGAGTGCGGGTGTCGTCGATACGCAGTATTTT
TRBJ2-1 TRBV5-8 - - CASSLEGYEQFF TGTGCCAGCAGCTTGGAGGGGTATGAGCAGTTCTTC